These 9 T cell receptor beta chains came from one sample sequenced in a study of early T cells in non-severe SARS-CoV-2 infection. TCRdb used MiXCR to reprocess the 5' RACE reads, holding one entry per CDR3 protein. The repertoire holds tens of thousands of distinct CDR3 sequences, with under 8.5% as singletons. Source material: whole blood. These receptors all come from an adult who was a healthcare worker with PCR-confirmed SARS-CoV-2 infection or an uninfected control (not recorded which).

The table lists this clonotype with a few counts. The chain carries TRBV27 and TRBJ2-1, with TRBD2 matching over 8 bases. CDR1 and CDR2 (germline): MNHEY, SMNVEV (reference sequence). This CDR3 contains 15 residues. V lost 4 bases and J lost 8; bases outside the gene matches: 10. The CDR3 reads CASSSRGAPADEQFF. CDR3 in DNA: TGTGCCAGCAGTTCGCGGGGGGCCCCCGCGGATGAGCAGTTCTTC.

The CDR3 region is CASSQPGAEANTGELFF. Here the CDR3 DNA reads TGTGCCAGCAGCCAACCGGGGGCGGAAGCGAACACCGGGGAGCTGTTTTTT. This chain joins TRBV14 and TRBJ2-2; the D call may be TRBD1 or TRBD2 (6 bases each). The germline V and J ends were trimmed by 2 bases and 0 bases, with 13 bases remaining between them. There are 17 residues in the CDR3. Per germline, CDR1 SGHDN and CDR2 FVKESK.

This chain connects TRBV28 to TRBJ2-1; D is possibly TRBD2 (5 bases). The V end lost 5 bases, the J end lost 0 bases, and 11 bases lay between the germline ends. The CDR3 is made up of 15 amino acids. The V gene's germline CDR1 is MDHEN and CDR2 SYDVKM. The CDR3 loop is CASSKGLSSYNEQFF. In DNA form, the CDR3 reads TGTGCCAGCAGTAAAGGACTCAGCTCCTACAATGAGCAGTTCTTC.

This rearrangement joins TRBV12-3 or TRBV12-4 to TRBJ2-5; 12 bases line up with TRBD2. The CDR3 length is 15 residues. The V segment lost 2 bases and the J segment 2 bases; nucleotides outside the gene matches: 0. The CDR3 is CASSLTSGGQETQYF. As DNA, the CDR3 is TGTGCCAGCAGTTTAACTAGCGGGGGGCAAGAGACCCAGTACTTC.

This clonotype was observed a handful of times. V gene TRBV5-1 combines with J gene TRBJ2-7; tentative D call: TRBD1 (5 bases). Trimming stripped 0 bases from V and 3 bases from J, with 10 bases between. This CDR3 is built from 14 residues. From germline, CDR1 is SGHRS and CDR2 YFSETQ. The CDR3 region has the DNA TGCGCCAGCAGCTTGGATGGACAAAACTACGAGCAGTACTTC. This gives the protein CASSLDGQNYEQYF. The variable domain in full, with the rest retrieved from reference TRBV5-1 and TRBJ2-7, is KAGVTQTPRYLIKTRGQQVTLSCSPISGHRSVSWYQQTPGQGLQFLFEYFSETQRNKGNFPGRFSGRQFSNSRSEMNVSTLELGDSALYLCASSLDGQNYEQYFGPGTRLTVT.

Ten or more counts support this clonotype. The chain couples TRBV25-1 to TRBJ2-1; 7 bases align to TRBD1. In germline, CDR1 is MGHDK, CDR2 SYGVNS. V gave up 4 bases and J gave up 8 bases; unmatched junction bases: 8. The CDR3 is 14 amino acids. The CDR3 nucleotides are TGTGCCAGCAGTGGCGACAGGGAAGTCCATGAGCAGTTCTTC. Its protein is CASSGDREVHEQFF.

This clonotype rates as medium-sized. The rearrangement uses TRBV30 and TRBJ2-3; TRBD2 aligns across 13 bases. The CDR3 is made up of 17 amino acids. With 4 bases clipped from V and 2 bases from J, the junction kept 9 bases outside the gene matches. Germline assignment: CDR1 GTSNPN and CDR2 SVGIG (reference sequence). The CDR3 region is CAWNLAGTSGVTDTQYF. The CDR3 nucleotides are TGTGCCTGGAATCTCGCCGGGACTAGCGGGGTCACAGATACGCAGTATTTT.

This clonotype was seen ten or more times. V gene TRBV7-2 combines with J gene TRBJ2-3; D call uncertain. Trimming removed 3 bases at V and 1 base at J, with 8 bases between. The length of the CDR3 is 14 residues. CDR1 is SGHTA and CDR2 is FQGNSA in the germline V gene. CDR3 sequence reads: CASSFPGRTDTQYF. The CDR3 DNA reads TGTGCCAGCAGCTTCCCCGGACGCACAGATACGCAGTATTTT.

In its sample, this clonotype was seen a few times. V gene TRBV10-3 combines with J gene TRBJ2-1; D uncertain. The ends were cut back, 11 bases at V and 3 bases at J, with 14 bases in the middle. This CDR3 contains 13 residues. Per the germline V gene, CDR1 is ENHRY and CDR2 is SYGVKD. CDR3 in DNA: TGTGCCTCTACCAGTGAGCTCTACAATGAGCAGTTCTTC. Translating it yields CASTSELYNEQFF.